A single sample is the source of the 21 T cell receptor beta chains below, sequenced in a study of blood T cell repertoires in COVID-19. Only in-frame clones appear in the TCRdb table, and some are missing; sequencing was by immunoSEQ multiplex PCR. Among 150,000 to 200,000 clones listed, 90% were seen once. The sequenced sample consisted of peripheral blood. The source is a man aged 50-60 years with acute or convalescent COVID-19.

The rearrangement joins TRBV27 to TRBJ1-2, with 10 bases lining up with TRBD1. CDR1 is MNHEY and CDR2 is SMNVEV in the germline V gene (reference sequence). The CDR3 is 14 amino acids. The V and J ends lost 6 bases and 6 bases, in that order; junction bases with no gene match: 7. Here the CDR3 reads CASSETGGYDGYTF. CDR3 DNA sequence: TGTGCCAGCAGCGAGACAGGGGGCTATGATGGCTACACCTTC.

The chain joins TRBV18 to TRBJ2-2; 13 bases are shared with TRBD2. Germline CDR1 is KGHSH and CDR2 is LQKENI. The CDR3 runs to 18 residues. J was trimmed by 4 bases and V by 0 bases; bases with no gene match: 5. This CDR3 reads CASSPPGLAGYGTGELFF. Here the CDR3 DNA reads TGTGCCAGCTCACCACCGGGACTAGCGGGATATGGCACCGGGGAGCTGTTTTTT.

The chain employs TRBV7-9 and TRBJ1-2, with D perhaps TRBD1 (6 bases). Trimming left V 5 bases short and J 4 bases short, with 14 bases between. Germline assignment: CDR1 SEHNR and CDR2 FQNEAQ (reference sequence). The CDR3 length is 14 residues. CDR3 DNA: TGTGCCAGCAGCAACAGGGAGGGGATCTATGGCTACACCTTC. The encoded protein is CASSNREGIYGYTF.

V is TRBV29-1 and J is TRBJ1-1; a possible D gene is TRBD1 (5 bases). CDR3 length: 14 residues. Trimming took 1 base from V and 2 from J, leaving 11 bases between them. Germline CDR1 is SQVTM and CDR2 is ANQGSEA. This CDR3 is CSVEVGQGNTEAFF. CDR3 sequence (DNA): TGCAGCGTTGAAGTCGGGCAGGGTAACACTGAAGCTTTCTTT.

The V call is TRBV5-5, the J call TRBJ2-1; 9 positions agree with TRBD1. V trimming: 1 base; J trimming: 8 bases; junction bases outside the gene matches: 4. Per the germline V gene, CDR1 is SGHKS and CDR2 is YYEKEE (reference sequence). This CDR3 is 14 amino acids long. This CDR3 is CASSLKGQGDEQFF. CDR3 DNA sequence: TGTGCCAGCAGCTTGAAGGGACAGGGTGATGAGCAGTTCTTC. Drawing the rest from reference TRBV5-5 and TRBJ2-1, the complete variable domain is DAGVTQSPTHLIKTRGQQVTLRCSPISGHKSVSWYQQVLGQGPQFIFQYYEKEERGRGNFPDRFSARQFPNYSSELNVNALLLGDSALYLCASSLKGQGDEQFFGPGTRLTVL.

J is TRBJ2-7 and V is TRBV5-4; 13 nucleotides match TRBD2. From germline, CDR1 is SGHNT and CDR2 YYREEE (reference sequence). The V and J ends lost 4 bases and 6 bases, in that order; junction bases with no gene match: 4. The CDR3 loop spans 14 amino acids. In DNA, the CDR3 is TGTGCCAGCAGCACTAGCGGGAGGGCCCCCGAGCAGTACTTC. Amino acids: CASSTSGRAPEQYF.

The rearrangement links TRBV5-4 to TRBJ2-7, with 10 bases matching TRBD2. V lost 2 bases and J lost 1; bases outside the gene matches: 6. Per germline, CDR1 SGHNT and CDR2 YYREEE (reference sequence). The CDR3 totals 16 residues. For the CDR3, the DNA is TGTGCCAGCAGCTTAAACGGACTAGCGGAATCCTACGAGCAGTACTTC. As protein: CASSLNGLAESYEQYF.

This rearrangement joins TRBV28 to TRBJ2-7, with 7 bases lining up with TRBD1. V was pared by 6 bases and J by 0 bases, with 17 bases of the junction left unmatched. This CDR3 has 18 residues. The germline V gene has CDR1 MDHEN and CDR2 SYDVKM. In nucleotides, the CDR3 is TGTGCCAGCAGCACGCGATTCTTCCGGGACAGTCACTCCTACGAGCAGTACGTC. The encoded protein is CASSTRFFRDSHSYEQYV.

Comments on this clone: This CDR3 is also generated by other DNA sequences in the sample. The J gene is TRBJ1-2, the V gene TRBV3-1 (or the pseudogene TRBV3-2), with TRBD1 as a possible D gene (6 bases). The germline V gene has CDR1 LGHDT and CDR2 YNNKEL (reference sequence). Trimming left V 4 bases short and J 0 bases short, with 9 bases between. This CDR3 is 14 amino acids long. CDR3 nucleotides: TGTGCCAGCAGCCCGCGGACAGCTAACTATGGCTACACCTTC. It codes for CASSPRTANYGYTF.

The V and J genes are TRBV19 and TRBJ1-1; D not certain. The CDR3 has 15 amino acids. The V end lost 5 bases, the J end lost 1 base, and 14 bases lay between the germline ends. Germline values: CDR1 LNHDA, CDR2 SQIVND (reference sequence). The CDR3: CASSLGNGWNTEAFF. CDR3 nucleotides: TGTGCCAGTAGTTTGGGCAATGGCTGGAACACTGAAGCTTTCTTT.

The CDR3 DNA reads as TGTGCCAGTAGGGATGGGCAGGGCGCCTACGAGCAGTACTTC. This translates into CASRDGQGAYEQYF. The chain joins TRBV19 to TRBJ2-7; TRBD1 is a possible D gene (5 bases). The CDR3 runs 14 residues. The germline gives CDR1 LNHDA, CDR2 SQIVND (reference sequence). V lost 6 bases and J 2 bases, leaving 14 bases between the germline ends.

The V call is TRBV27, the J call TRBJ1-2, with 7 bases aligning to TRBD1. Germline V gives CDR1 MNHEY, CDR2 SMNVEV (reference sequence). Trimming cost V 5 bases and J 5 bases; bases outside gene matches: 17. The CDR3 totals 17 residues. CDR3 amino acids: CASSPNKLGGRGYGYTF. CDR3 nucleotides: TGTGCCAGCAGTCCAAACAAACTTGGGGGCAGGGGGTATGGCTACACCTTC.

The genes are TRBV2 and TRBJ2-3; 7 nucleotides align to TRBD2. The CDR3 is 15 amino acids. J lost 13 bases, V lost 6 bases, and 19 bases had no gene match. The germline CDR1 and CDR2 sequences are SNHLY and FYNNEI. CDR3 nucleotide sequence: TGTGCCAGCAGCGTCACGTCGGCTAGCGGCGGTCCCGAGTATTTT. Encoded protein: CASSVTSASGGPEYF.

The chain recombines TRBV29-1 with TRBJ1-6; D possibly corresponds to TRBD1 (6 bases). The CDR3 runs 13 residues. V was clipped by 5 bases and J by 7 bases, with 12 bases between them. Germline V gene data show CDR1 as SQVTM and CDR2 as ANQGSEA. The CDR3 loop reads CSVSQDSNSPLHF. CDR3 nucleotide sequence: TGCAGCGTTTCCCAGGACAGCAATTCACCCCTCCACTTT.

The J gene is TRBJ2-3, the V gene TRBV6-1; 9 bases align to TRBD2. Losses at the gene ends were 11 bases for V and 6 bases for J; bases not matched to a gene: 6. CDR3 length equals 12 residues. The germline V gene has CDR1 MNHNS and CDR2 SASEGT. CDR3 sequence reads: CAGGGVRDTQYF. CDR3 DNA: TGTGCCGGCGGGGGGGTTCGGGATACGCAGTATTTT.

The J gene is TRBJ1-2, the V gene TRBV6-2 or TRBV6-3; perhaps TRBD1 as D (5 bases). CDR3 size: 15 residues. Per the germline V gene, CDR1 is MNHEY and CDR2 is SVGEGT. Trimming pared 2 bases from V and 6 bases from J, leaving 16 bases between. The CDR3 nucleotides are TGTGCCAGCAGTTACGCCGGGACTTACCCCCATGGCTACACCTTC. Translating gives CASSYAGTYPHGYTF.

This chain links TRBV7-9 with TRBJ2-1; D gene ambiguous. V lost 5 bases to trimming and J lost 0 bases, with 8 bases between them. This CDR3 comprises 14 residues. Germline CDR1 and CDR2: SEHNR and FQNEAQ (reference sequence). The CDR3 DNA reads as TGTGCCAGCAGCGGGCTCACCTCCTACAATGAGCAGTTCTTC. Residues: CASSGLTSYNEQFF.

V and J are TRBV20-1 and TRBJ2-2; perhaps TRBD2 as D (5 bases). Trimming took off 3 bases at V and 4 bases at J, with 15 bases between the two ends. The CDR3 extends over 15 amino acids. From germline, CDR1 is DFQATT and CDR2 SNEGSKA (reference sequence). CDR3 in amino acids: CSASRTTTTTGELFF. The CDR3 DNA is TGCAGTGCTAGTAGAACCACGACTACCACCGGGGAGCTGTTTTTT.

The chain combines TRBV6-5 with TRBJ2-7; maybe TRBD2 (6 bases). CDR3 size: 13 residues. Trimming took off 6 bases at V and 7 bases at J, with 16 bases between the two ends. CDR1 is MNHEY and CDR2 is SVGAGI in the germline V gene. CDR3 protein: CASRNGAAGEQYV. CDR3 DNA sequence: TGTGCCAGCAGAAACGGGGCGGCGGGAGAGCAGTACGTC.

This chain joins TRBV7-2 and TRBJ1-5; TRBD1 is a possible D gene (5 bases). V gave up 5 bases and J gave up 2 bases, with 13 bases separating them. This CDR3 is built from 15 residues. The V gene's germline CDR1 is SGHTA and CDR2 FQGNSA. In nucleotides, the CDR3 is TGTGCCAGCAGCCTTTATGGGGGGGGCAATCAGCCCCAGCATTTT. Translation gives CASSLYGGGNQPQHF.

The chain uses TRBV3-1 (or the pseudogene TRBV3-2) and TRBJ1-3; the D gene is possibly TRBD1 (6 bases). Trimming removed 4 bases at V and 0 bases at J, with 10 bases between. CDR3 size: 15 residues. The germline CDR1 and CDR2 sequences are LGHDT and YNNKEL (reference sequence). The CDR3 loop is CASSPDSSSGNTIYF. CDR3 in DNA: TGTGCCAGCAGCCCGGACAGTTCCTCTGGAAACACCATATATTTT.